These 30 T cell receptor beta chains were all obtained from the same sample, sequenced in a study of T cell responses to AZD1222 COVID-19 vaccine (dated by TCRdb to the early 2020s). The method was the immunoSEQ multiplex PCR assay. TCRdb carries this immuneACCESS record with in-frame sequences only. Its versions omit some clonotypes, under half of them owing to an unresolved V gene in the studies checked, with the rest unexplained. In this sample the table shows around 100,000 clones, about 91% of which occur a single time. The leading ten clones occupy about 17% of the sample. The time point label on this specimen signifies: baseline before first vaccination. Sequenced here: peripheral blood, sampled on day 0 of AZD1222 vaccination. The receptor set was obtained from an adult in good health.

The chain recombines TRBV6-6 with TRBJ1-2; a possible D gene is TRBD1 (5 bases). The CDR3 loop spans 13 amino acids. V lost 6 bases, J lost 11 bases, and 19 bases lay in between. Germline values: CDR1 MNHNY, CDR2 SVGAGI (reference sequence). CDR3 in amino acids: CASSPDRTSVYTF. Here the CDR3 DNA reads TGTGCCAGCAGCCCCGACCGGACATCCGTATACACCTTC.

V gene TRBV6-1 combines with J gene TRBJ1-5; 8 nucleotides align to TRBD1. The CDR3 has 16 residues. V was pared by 3 bases and J by 7 bases, with 11 bases of the junction left unmatched. Germline V gene sequence: CDR1 MNHNS, CDR2 SASEGT. CDR3 in amino acids: CASSERNRGVRQPQHF. The CDR3 DNA follows: TGTGCCAGCAGTGAGAGAAACAGGGGGGTTCGGCAGCCCCAGCATTTT.

The chain employs TRBV10-3 and TRBJ2-2; possible D gene TRBD1, 6 bases. The CDR3 runs to 15 residues. Trimming left V 7 bases short and J 0 bases short, with 12 bases between. Germline assignment: CDR1 ENHRY and CDR2 SYGVKD. The CDR3 nucleotides are TGTGCCATCACCCCAGGGGCCGCGAACACCGGGGAGCTGTTTTTT. This gives the protein CAITPGAANTGELFF.

This chain uses TRBV11-1 with TRBJ1-6; D unresolved. The CDR3 length is 15 residues. V lost 5 bases, J lost 8 bases, and 16 bases lay in between. CDR1 is SGHAT, CDR2 FQDESV, per germline (reference sequence). Here the CDR3 DNA reads TGTGCCAGCAGCCCCTCGGCGGGCAAATATTCACCCCTCCACTTT. Amino acid sequence: CASSPSAGKYSPLHF.

The chain is built from TRBV6-5 and TRBJ2-7, with D perhaps matching TRBD1 (6 bases). The CDR3 sequence is 14 residues long. Trimming took off 6 bases at V and 1 base at J, with 13 bases between the two ends. Germline lookup yields CDR1 MNHEY and CDR2 SVGAGI. The CDR3 is CASRPEQGSYEQYF. In DNA form, the CDR3 reads TGTGCCAGCAGGCCGGAGCAGGGGTCCTACGAGCAGTACTTC.

CDR3 region: CASSSDRRGDTEAFF. The CDR3 DNA reads as TGTGCCAGCAGCTCGGACAGGCGAGGTGACACTGAAGCTTTCTTT. This chain joins TRBV7-9 and TRBJ1-1; 7 bases agree with TRBD1. V was clipped by 4 bases and J by 3 bases; unmatched bases: 8. From germline, CDR1 is SEHNR and CDR2 FQNEAQ (reference sequence). The CDR3 spans 15 residues.

This clone appeared once. The chain is built from TRBV5-6 and TRBJ2-7; D uncertain. Between the trimmed V and J ends, which lost 0 bases and 4 bases, there was a span of 5 bases. This CDR3 is 12 amino acids long. Germline V lookup: CDR1 SGHDT, CDR2 YYEEEE. CDR3 sequence reads: CASSLGTYEQYF. The CDR3 region has the DNA TGTGCCAGCAGCTTGGGAACTTACGAGCAGTACTTC.

The chain joins TRBV19 to TRBJ1-1, with a weak D call TRBD1 (6 bases). Trimming shortened V by 6 bases and J by 7 bases, and 18 bases separated the two germline ends. Germline-derived CDR1 and CDR2 are LNHDA and SQIVND (reference sequence). The CDR3 runs to 14 residues. The CDR3 here is CASSITGLRGEAFF. The DNA for the CDR3 is TGTGCCAGTAGCATCACAGGGTTACGTGGTGAAGCTTTCTTT.

This clone has a single count. The chain employs TRBV19 and TRBJ1-1; TRBD1 aligns across 7 bases. J gave up 0 bases and V 3 bases, and 4 bases lay outside the gene matches. Germline assignment: CDR1 LNHDA and CDR2 SQIVND (reference sequence). This CDR3 spans 15 amino acids. CDR3: CASSILQGMNTEAFF. CDR3 sequence (DNA): TGTGCCAGTAGTATCCTACAGGGGATGAACACTGAAGCTTTCTTT.

The V and J genes are TRBV6-5 and TRBJ2-2, with D possibly TRBD1 on 6 matching bases. V shed 6 bases and J shed 5 bases, with 13 bases lying between them. The CDR3 is made up of 14 amino acids. Germline V gene data show CDR1 as MNHEY and CDR2 as SVGAGI. The DNA for the CDR3 is TGTGCCAGCAGCCGACAGGTGGGGACCGGGGAGCTGTTTTTT. Amino acid sequence: CASSRQVGTGELFF.

J is TRBJ1-2 and V is TRBV25-1, with D unresolved. Deletions cut 4 bases from V and 4 bases from J, with 7 bases between. Looked up from germline, CDR1 is MGHDK and CDR2 is SYGVNS. The CDR3 sequence is 12 residues long. CDR3 protein: CASSGYGYGYTF. CDR3 bases: TGTGCCAGCAGTGGGTATGGCTATGGCTACACCTTC.

This clone turned up a few times. This chain joins TRBV6-4 and TRBJ2-3; 9 bases align to TRBD2. Germline loops: CDR1 MRHNA, CDR2 SNTAGT. The CDR3 runs 14 residues. V dropped 4 bases and J dropped 1; count of bases not matched to a gene: 0. The CDR3 spells CASSVAGGTDTQYF. The CDR3 DNA reads as TGTGCCAGCAGTGTAGCGGGGGGCACAGATACGCAGTATTTT.

CDR3 bases: TGTGCCAGCAGCGATTACAGGGGTTCAGCTTTCTTT. This sequence encodes CASSDYRGSAFF. The V gene is TRBV9, the J gene TRBJ1-1; 7 bases are a match to TRBD1. The CDR3 is made up of 12 amino acids. Trimming cost V 3 bases and J 10 bases; bases outside gene matches: 6. CDR1 is SGDLS, CDR2 YYNGEE, per germline. Supplemented by reference TRBV9 and TRBJ1-1, the full variable domain reads DSGVTQTPKHLITATGQRVTLRCSPRSGDLSVYWYQQSLDQGLQFLIQYYNGEERAKGNILERFSAQQFPDLHSELNLSSLELGDSALYFCASSDYRGSAFFGQGTRLTVV.

In this sample, this clone turned up once. The J gene is TRBJ2-4, the V gene TRBV21-1; the table assigns TRBD2, which was not confirmed against the DNA. TRBV21-1 is given as a pseudogene. This CDR3 is built from 12 residues. CDR3 sequence reads: CASSISQNIQYF. CDR3 coding DNA: TGTGCCAGCAGCATTAGCCAAAACATTCAGTACTTC.

This chain uses TRBV4-1 with TRBJ2-5; 8 nucleotides line up with TRBD2. The CDR3 spans 16 residues. Germline V CDR1 and CDR2: MGHRA, YSYEKL. V dropped 3 bases and J dropped 3; count of bases not matched to a gene: 9. Written as DNA, the CDR3 is TGCGCCAGCAGCCAGCCGGGACTAGTCGTGGAAGAGACCCAGTACTTC. Protein product: CASSQPGLVVEETQYF.

V gene TRBV19 combines with J gene TRBJ1-1; D is perhaps TRBD1 (5 bases). The CDR3 contains 14 residues. Trimming pared 3 bases from V and 4 bases from J, leaving 12 bases between. Germline-derived CDR1 and CDR2 are LNHDA and SQIVND (reference sequence). The CDR3 bases are TGTGCCAGTAGTATCGGGGCCTCCCGCACTGAAGCTTTCTTT. Translation: CASSIGASRTEAFF.

This chain links TRBV2 with TRBJ1-3; unclear D gene. Germline loops: CDR1 SNHLY, CDR2 FYNNEI. The V gene lost 2 bases and the J gene lost 0 bases, with 5 bases spanning the gap. The CDR3 contains 14 residues. The CDR3 is CASSELYSGNTIYF. In DNA, the CDR3 is TGTGCCAGCAGTGAACTTTACTCTGGAAACACCATATATTTT.

The CDR3 region has the DNA TGTGCCAGCAGTTTATCTGGGGCAGGCAATCAGCCCCAGCATTTT. It is translated as CASSLSGAGNQPQHF. This chain uses TRBV27 with TRBJ1-5; D might be TRBD1 (5 bases). CDR1 and CDR2 (germline): MNHEY, SMNVEV (reference sequence). The CDR3 spans 15 residues. Trimming removed 0 bases at V and 2 bases at J, with 8 bases between.

This clone was seen a single time. This rearrangement joins TRBV7-2 to TRBJ2-7; D is possibly TRBD2 (6 bases). The CDR3 sequence is 15 residues long. Per the germline V gene, CDR1 is SGHTA and CDR2 is FQGNSA. V dropped 0 bases and J dropped 7 bases, with 16 bases sitting between them. The CDR3 DNA is TGTGCCAGCAGCTTAGCGACTAGAGGAGTAGGGGAGCAGTACTTC. Translation gives CASSLATRGVGEQYF. Full variable domain (rest looked up from reference TRBV7-2 and TRBJ2-7): GAGVSQSPSNKVTEKGKDVELRCDPISGHTALYWYRQSLGQGLEFLIYFQGNSAPDKSGLPSDRFSAERTGGSVSTLTIQRTQQEDSAVYLCASSLATRGVGEQYFGPGTRLTVT.

The gene calls are TRBV2 and TRBJ2-7; 7 nucleotides align to TRBD2. The CDR3 consists of 16 residues. The ends lost 7 bases at V and 2 bases at J; junction bases unmatched: 14. Germline V gives CDR1 SNHLY, CDR2 FYNNEI. DNA of the CDR3: TGTGCCAGCACTTCCCTAGCGGCCATCCCGACCTACGAGCAGTACTTC. Amino acids: CASTSLAAIPTYEQYF.

This clone was picked up one time. This chain joins TRBV12-5 and TRBJ1-1; 9 bases match TRBD1. The CDR3 has 15 residues. Unmatched junction bases numbered 1, after V lost 0 bases and J lost 2 bases. Germline V gives CDR1 LGHNT, CDR2 FRNRAP. CDR3 in amino acids: CASGLVQGANTEAFF. CDR3 bases: TGTGCTAGTGGTTTGGTACAGGGGGCTAACACTGAAGCTTTCTTT.

The gene calls are TRBV5-1 and TRBJ2-3, with 8 bases aligning to TRBD2. Trimming took 0 bases from V and 4 from J; bases not matched to a gene: 7. This CDR3 contains 16 residues. The germline V gene has CDR1 SGHRS and CDR2 YFSETQ. The CDR3 here is CASSLEGLEYPDTQYF. The CDR3 bases are TGCGCCAGCAGCTTGGAGGGACTAGAATATCCAGATACGCAGTATTTT.

The V and J genes are TRBV2 and TRBJ2-1, with 8 bases aligning to TRBD1. Losses at the gene ends were 5 bases for V and 8 bases for J; bases not matched to a gene: 11. This CDR3 region has 15 residues. In germline, CDR1 is SNHLY, CDR2 FYNNEI. The CDR3 region has the DNA TGTGCCAGCAGTCGACAGGGGATAACGGGGGATGAGCAGTTCTTC. This translates into CASSRQGITGDEQFF.

The chain recombines TRBV29-1 with TRBJ1-2; 7 bases match TRBD1. The germline V gene has CDR1 SQVTM and CDR2 ANQGSEA. CDR3 length: 15 residues. J was trimmed by 5 bases and V by 6 bases; bases with no gene match: 15. CDR3 nucleotides: TGCAGCGTACTACAAACGGGGACAGCGGAGTATGGCTACACCTTC. Its protein is CSVLQTGTAEYGYTF.

The V call is TRBV19, the J call TRBJ2-1; D remains unclear. V was pared by 1 base and J by 5 bases, with 6 bases between. The germline V gene encodes CDR1 LNHDA and CDR2 SQIVND (reference sequence). The CDR3 is made up of 13 amino acids. The CDR3 here is CASSIGENNEQFF. CDR3 nucleotide sequence: TGTGCCAGTAGTATAGGAGAGAACAATGAGCAGTTCTTC.

The CDR3 coding sequence is TGCGCCAGCAGGGTCACGTATAGCAATCAGCCCCAGCATTTT. It specifies CASRVTYSNQPQHF. The chain combines TRBV5-1 with TRBJ1-5; D not resolved. Trimming removed 5 bases at V and 0 bases at J, with 9 bases between. The germline CDR1 and CDR2 sequences are SGHRS and YFSETQ. This CDR3 is built from 14 residues.

The chain recombines TRBV6-5 with TRBJ2-1, with 11 nucleotides matching TRBD1. Germline V gene sequence: CDR1 MNHEY, CDR2 SVGAGI. V lost 5 bases to trimming and J lost 5 bases; unmatched junction nucleotides: 5. There are 15 residues in the CDR3. CDR3: CASSIGQGANNEQFF. The CDR3 nucleotides read TGTGCCAGCAGTATCGGACAGGGGGCAAACAATGAGCAGTTCTTC.

On this clone: It is likely a read error, because the conserved phenylalanine at the end of the CDR3 is missing. The chain combines TRBV28 with TRBJ1-6, with 10 bases fitting TRBD1. Unmatched junction bases numbered 2, after V lost 4 bases and J lost 11 bases. Germline-derived CDR1 and CDR2 are MDHEN and SYDVKM. The CDR3 runs 13 residues. In DNA, the CDR3 is TGTGCCAGCAGTTCGGGACAGGGGACACCCCTCCACCTT. Its protein is CASSSGQGTPLHL.

A few counts support this clone. The chain joins TRBV7-9 to TRBJ2-7, with D perhaps assigned TRBD1 or TRBD2 (5 bases each). This CDR3 has 12 amino acids. V was shortened by 6 bases and J by 3 bases, with 9 bases between the two germline ends. Germline loops: CDR1 SEHNR, CDR2 FQNEAQ (reference sequence). CDR3 region: CASRRDGYEQYF. The CDR3 DNA is TGTGCCAGCAGAAGGGACGGCTACGAGCAGTACTTC.

The J gene is TRBJ1-1, the V gene TRBV30, with 8 positions matching TRBD1. V trimming: 2 bases; J trimming: 5 bases; junction bases outside the gene matches: 10. CDR3 length: 15 amino acids. The germline V gene encodes CDR1 GTSNPN and CDR2 SVGIG (reference sequence). The CDR3 here is CAWSRFRGLETEAFF. The CDR3 bases are TGTGCCTGGAGTCGGTTCAGGGGGCTGGAGACTGAAGCTTTCTTT. The entire variable domain, with the rest obtained from reference TRBV30 and TRBJ1-1, is as follows: SQTIHQWPATLVQPVGSPLSLECTVEGTSNPNLYWYRQAAGRGLQLLFYSVGIGQISSEVPQNLSASRPQDRQFILSSKKLLLSDSGFYLCAWSRFRGLETEAFFGQGTRLTVV.